These 15 T cell receptor beta chains originate from one sample sequenced in a study of CD8+ T cells in alopecia areata. RNA was extracted and reverse transcribed into cDNA as the sequencing template. Repertoires were generated with immunoSEQ multiplex PCR, while TCRdb's copy carries only in-frame clones and drops some. The table has 150,000 or so clones, about 90% seen once; the top ten hold over 12%. This material consisted of CD8+ T cells sorted from blood, taken at week 0. The source is a human donor with alopecia areata.

This sequence joins TRBV27 and TRBJ2-2; 10 nucleotides agree with TRBD2. Germline CDR1 reads MNHEY; CDR2 reads SMNVEV (reference sequence). The V and J ends lost 5 bases and 3 bases, in that order; junction bases with no gene match: 6. This CDR3 spans 16 amino acids. CDR3 coding DNA: TGTGCCAGCAGTCCTATAGCGGGGGGCTACACCGGGGAGCTGTTTTTT. It translates to CASSPIAGGYTGELFF.

J is TRBJ1-3 and V is TRBV7-6, with TRBD1 as a possible D gene (5 bases). V gave up 5 bases and J gave up 0 bases, with 11 bases separating them. Per the germline V gene, CDR1 is SGHVS and CDR2 is FNYEAQ. The CDR3 is 15 residues long. Here the CDR3 reads CASSHPQGSGNTIYF. The CDR3 DNA sequence: TGTGCCAGCAGCCATCCCCAGGGCTCTGGAAACACCATATATTTT.

The chain uses TRBV10-2 and TRBJ2-2; 10 bases agree with TRBD1. The CDR3 length is 16 residues. The germline V gene encodes CDR1 WSHSY and CDR2 SAAADI. With 6 bases clipped from V and 6 bases from J, the junction kept 10 bases outside the gene matches. The CDR3 DNA is TGCGCCAGCAGGGACGAGACAGGGGGCGAGGCCGGGGAGCTGTTTTTT. This sequence encodes CASRDETGGEAGELFF.

This sequence joins TRBV29-1 and TRBJ2-5; 11 nucleotides agree with TRBD1. The assigned J gene may be wrong: the sequence end matches TRBJ2-7 better. The CDR3 spans 16 residues. Germline V gene data show CDR1 as SQVTM and CDR2 as ANQGSEA. CDR3 sequence reads: CSVDLLGQGASYEQYF. Here the CDR3 DNA reads TGCAGCGTTGACCTCCTTGGACAGGGGGCCTCCTACGAGCAGTACTTC.

The chain employs TRBV5-4 and TRBJ2-7; 8 positions match TRBD1. The CDR3 has 14 amino acids. V lost 4 bases, J lost 2 bases, and 5 bases stayed unmatched. The germline V gene encodes CDR1 SGHNT and CDR2 YYREEE (reference sequence). DNA for the CDR3: TGTGCCAGCAGCACCCAACAGGGGGCCTACGAGCAGTACTTC. It encodes CASSTQQGAYEQYF.

The chain combines TRBV4-1 with TRBJ2-7; 13 nucleotides match TRBD2. The V and J ends lost 6 bases and 2 bases, in that order; junction bases with no gene match: 4. The CDR3 loop spans 15 amino acids. Looked up from germline, CDR1 is MGHRA and CDR2 is YSYEKL. The chain's CDR3 is CASRQLAGGPYEQYF. Written as DNA, the CDR3 is TGCGCCAGCAGGCAACTAGCGGGAGGGCCCTACGAGCAGTACTTC.

This clone was recorded once. CDR3 in DNA: TGTGCCAGCAGCGTAGCGGGGAGCACAGATACGCAGTATTTT. This codes for CASSVAGSTDTQYF. This chain joins TRBV9 and TRBJ2-3; D may be TRBD2 (5 bases). Germline V CDR1 and CDR2: SGDLS, YYNGEE. This CDR3 has 14 amino acids. V lost 0 bases, J lost 0 bases, and 5 bases lay in between. Combining the CDR3 with reference TRBV9 and TRBJ2-3 gives the whole variable domain DSGVTQTPKHLITATGQRVTLRCSPRSGDLSVYWYQQSLDQGLQFLIQYYNGEERAKGNILERFSAQQFPDLHSELNLSSLELGDSALYFCASSVAGSTDTQYFGPGTRLTVL.

This chain connects TRBV2 to TRBJ1-2; D might be TRBD1 (6 bases). The ends were cut back, 3 bases at V and 0 bases at J, with 14 bases in the middle. Looked up from germline, CDR1 is SNHLY and CDR2 is FYNNEI. This CDR3 comprises 16 residues. Here the CDR3 DNA reads TGTGCCAGCAGTGATACAGGGACGGCATCTAACTATGGCTACACCTTC. Its translation: CASSDTGTASNYGYTF.

The chain combines TRBV9 with TRBJ2-1; D may match TRBD1 or TRBD2 (7 bases each). This CDR3 contains 15 residues. V dropped 4 bases and J dropped 6 bases, with 17 bases sitting between them. Germline-derived CDR1 and CDR2 are SGDLS and YYNGEE. Written as DNA, the CDR3 is TGTGCCAGCAGCTGGGAGGGGGCCGGACGCAATGAGCAGTTCTTC. It is translated as CASSWEGAGRNEQFF.

This chain connects TRBV29-1 to TRBJ2-1; D is unclear. The CDR3 extends over 15 amino acids. Trimming shortened V by 6 bases and J by 1 base, and 16 bases separated the two germline ends. Germline V CDR1 and CDR2: SQVTM, ANQGSEA. CDR3 DNA sequence: TGCAGCGTCACACATCTTGTGAGGTCCTACAATGAGCAGTTCTTC. Protein: CSVTHLVRSYNEQFF.

V usage is TRBV18 and J usage is TRBJ2-5; TRBD1 matches at 8 bases. Trimming removed 3 bases from V and 1 base from J; junction bases left unmatched: 4. In germline, CDR1 is KGHSH, CDR2 LQKENI. This CDR3 has 15 amino acids. The CDR3: CASSPDGQGQETQYF. CDR3 coding DNA: TGTGCCAGCTCACCGGACGGACAGGGCCAAGAGACCCAGTACTTC.

V usage is TRBV14 and J usage is TRBJ2-7; D not resolved. This CDR3 is built from 17 residues. Trimming took 0 bases from V and 3 from J, leaving 18 bases between them. Germline CDR1 is SGHDN and CDR2 is FVKESK. CDR3 amino acids: CASSQDQAGPHIYEQYF. The CDR3 DNA reads TGTGCCAGCAGCCAAGATCAGGCCGGGCCCCACATCTACGAGCAGTACTTC. The full variable domain, with the rest looked up from reference TRBV14 and TRBJ2-7, is EAGVTQFPSHSVIEKGQTVTLRCDPISGHDNLYWYRRVMGKEIKFLLHFVKESKQDESGMPNNRFLAERTGGTYSTLKVQPAELEDSGVYFCASSQDQAGPHIYEQYFGPGTRLTVT.

The V and J genes are TRBV15 and TRBJ1-2, with D maybe TRBD1 (5 bases). The germline CDR1 and CDR2 sequences are LNHNV and YYDKDF (reference sequence). The CDR3 contains 12 residues. V was pared by 7 bases and J by 7 bases, with 13 bases between. The CDR3 loop is CATTPDGGGYTF. The CDR3 DNA reads TGTGCCACCACCCCTGATGGGGGTGGCTACACCTTC.

The CDR3 protein is CASGLAGGQNEQFF. CDR3 bases: TGTGCCAGCGGCCTAGCGGGGGGGCAAAATGAGCAGTTCTTC. The chain recombines TRBV6-1 with TRBJ2-1, with 12 bases identical to TRBD2. In germline, CDR1 is MNHNS, CDR2 SASEGT. With V trimmed by 8 bases and J by 7 bases, 6 bases remained unmatched. The length of the CDR3 is 14 residues.

The rearrangement joins TRBV9 to TRBJ2-3; 8 bases match TRBD2. Germline assignment: CDR1 SGDLS and CDR2 YYNGEE. CDR3 length equals 18 residues. With V trimmed by 3 bases and J by 1 base, 13 bases remained unmatched. The CDR3 reads CASSAAGGPVRRTDTQYF. DNA for the CDR3: TGTGCCAGCAGCGCGGCGGGAGGCCCCGTTAGACGCACAGATACGCAGTATTTT.